This T cell receptor (beta chain) is from a study of cytomegalovirus exposure and HLA in healthy donors. The V gene lost 6 bases and the J gene lost 4 bases, with 21 bases spanning the gap. Germline V gene sequence: CDR1 LNHDA, CDR2 SQIVND (reference sequence). The CDR3 is 16 amino acids. To note about this clone: The antigen remains unidentified.

General study findings and limits: Reported results showed that the classifier diagnosed cytomegalovirus status with high specificity and sensitivity.

TCRdb's table, derived via immunoSEQ multiplex PCR, lists solely in-frame clones and lacks some. The table has about 130,000 clones, 80% to 90% seen once. The sequence derives from a woman aged 25 to 45 in good health and CMV-seropositive. The source material was PBMCs. The genes are TRBV19 and TRBJ1-1; the D is unclear. The DNA of the CDR3 is TGTGCCAGTAGCCTGTCCAGAGTCGGGGAGGGCACTGAAGCTTTCTTT. As protein: CASSLSRVGEGTEAFF.